One sample yielded the 20 T cell receptor beta chains listed below, sequenced in a study of cytomegalovirus exposure and HLA in healthy donors. A multiplex PCR was run with 60 Vbeta primers and 13 Jbeta primers. TCRdb's copy holds only in-frame clones and misses some; the assay was immunoSEQ multiplex PCR. This sample has around 90,000 clones, with 70% to 80% found just once. Sequenced sample: PBMCs. The receptors derive from a male donor in good health and CMV-seropositive.

V and J are TRBV29-1 and TRBJ2-4; D might be TRBD2 (6 bases). This CDR3 is built from 13 residues. Germline CDR1 reads SQVTM; CDR2 reads ANQGSEA. Trimming removed 4 bases at V and 1 base at J, with 8 bases between. CDR3 nucleotides: TGCAGCGTTGCTAGCGTGGCCAAAAACATTCAGTACTTC. Translated: CSVASVAKNIQYF.

This clone appeared once. The chain couples TRBV7-6 to TRBJ1-6, with TRBD1 matching 9 bases. Germline-derived CDR1 and CDR2 are SGHVS and FNYEAQ. Trimming took 0 bases from V and 9 from J; bases not matched to a gene: 6. The CDR3 spans 16 residues. The CDR3 loop is CASSLATGGTSSPLHF. The CDR3 nucleotides are TGTGCCAGCAGCTTAGCGACAGGGGGAACCAGTTCACCCCTCCACTTT.

The J gene is TRBJ1-2, the V gene TRBV6-1; the match to TRBD1 covers 8 bases. The CDR3 length is 15 residues. V trimming: 3 bases; J trimming: 4 bases; junction bases outside the gene matches: 7. Germline loops: CDR1 MNHNS, CDR2 SASEGT. For the CDR3, the DNA is TGTGCCAGCAGTGAGCAGGGGGCGAGAGTCTATGGCTACACCTTC. Translated, it gives CASSEQGARVYGYTF.

The chain uses TRBV10-1 and TRBJ1-6, with 7 bases lining up with TRBD1. V shed 2 bases and J 7 bases; nucleotides not matched to a gene: 5. Per germline, CDR1 WNHNN and CDR2 SYGVQD (reference sequence). This CDR3 spans 15 amino acids. CDR3 residues: CASSEKAGGNSPLHF. CDR3 in DNA: TGCGCCAGCAGTGAGAAGGCAGGGGGGAATTCACCCCTCCACTTT.

The V and J genes are TRBV5-8 and TRBJ2-7; D might be TRBD1 (6 bases). With 0 bases removed from V and 2 bases from J, the gap between germline ends came to 12 bases. Germline V gene sequence: CDR1 SGHTS, CDR2 YDEGEE. The CDR3 loop spans 15 amino acids. The CDR3 here is CASSLGLRQAYEQYF. CDR3 DNA: TGTGCCAGCAGCTTGGGCTTGAGACAGGCCTACGAGCAGTACTTC.

Regarding this clone: A read error may account for a junction end that differs from germline. The chain uses TRBV7-7 and TRBJ2-1; maybe TRBD2 (5 bases). CDR3 length equals 15 residues. Germline values: CDR1 SSHAT, CDR2 FNYEAQ (reference sequence). As DNA, the CDR3 is TGTGCTAGCAGCTTAGGACTGTCTCCGAATGATGAGCAGTTCTTC. Protein: CASSLGLSPNDEQFF.

The chain joins TRBV7-2 to TRBJ2-3, with TRBD2 identical over 8 bases. CDR1 and CDR2 (germline): SGHTA, FQGNSA. V dropped 8 bases and J dropped 0; count of bases not matched to a gene: 4. This CDR3 region has 14 residues. CDR3: CASGSGGSTDTQYF. The CDR3 coding sequence is TGTGCCAGCGGGAGCGGGGGTAGCACAGATACGCAGTATTTT.

This chain joins TRBV9 and TRBJ2-3; unclear D gene. In germline, CDR1 is SGDLS, CDR2 YYNGEE. V was pared by 4 bases and J by 0 bases, with 6 bases between. CDR3 size: 13 residues. The CDR3: CASSFRSTDTQYF. CDR3 coding DNA: TGTGCCAGCAGCTTCAGAAGCACAGATACGCAGTATTTT.

This clone was picked up one time. The rearrangement joins TRBV6-1 to TRBJ1-6; 7 bases align to TRBD1. This CDR3 comprises 14 residues. CDR1 is MNHNS and CDR2 is SASEGT in the germline V gene. With 7 bases clipped from V and 3 bases from J, the junction kept 3 bases outside the gene matches. DNA of the CDR3: TGTGCCAGCACCCGGGACAGCTATAATTCACCCCTCCACTTT. Its protein product is CASTRDSYNSPLHF.

There are a few counts of this clone. An end of the junction differs from the germline gene, which may be a read error. J is TRBJ2-1 and V is TRBV7-7; the D is unclear. Germline values: CDR1 SSHAT, CDR2 FNYEAQ (reference sequence). The CDR3 is 13 residues long. The CDR3 DNA is TGTGCTAGCAGCCCCAGAAACTACAATGAGCAGTTCTTC. Its protein product is CASSPRNYNEQFF.

This clone was found a few times. The chain is built from TRBV19 and TRBJ2-7; TRBD1 matches 9 bases. CDR1 and CDR2 from the germline V gene are LNHDA and SQIVND (reference sequence). V lost 6 bases, J lost 4 bases, and 10 bases stayed unmatched. The CDR3 extends over 15 amino acids. CDR3 sequence: CASSRVGTGIYEQYF. CDR3 DNA: TGTGCCAGTAGCAGGGTCGGGACAGGGATTTACGAGCAGTACTTC. The full variable domain, its missing parts supplied by reference TRBV19 and TRBJ2-7, is DGGITQSPKYLFRKEGQNVTLSCEQNLNHDAMYWYRQDPGQGLRLIYYSQIVNDFQKGDIAEGYSVSREKKESFPLTVTSAQKNPTAFYLCASSRVGTGIYEQYFGPGTRLTVT.

The V gene is TRBV7-9, the J gene TRBJ1-1; TRBD1 might be the D (6 bases). The V gene lost 1 base and the J gene lost 5 bases, with 11 bases spanning the gap. CDR1 and CDR2 from the germline V gene are SEHNR and FQNEAQ (reference sequence). CDR3 length equals 14 residues. This CDR3 is CASSLEWDKTEAFF. The CDR3 region has the DNA TGTGCCAGCAGCTTAGAGTGGGACAAAACTGAAGCTTTCTTT.

The chain couples TRBV4-3 to TRBJ1-2, with D perhaps matching TRBD1 (5 bases). The CDR3 runs 14 residues. The germline CDR1 and CDR2 sequences are LGHNA and YSLEER. The V end was cut by 2 bases, the J end by 5 bases, with 12 bases between. CDR3 protein: CASSQQGLGYGYTF. The CDR3 DNA sequence: TGCGCCAGCAGCCAACAGGGTTTGGGTTATGGCTACACCTTC.

The CDR3 nucleotides are TGTGCCAGCAGTGATTCCGGGACAGGGGCCTATAATTCACCCCTCCACTTT. Its protein product is CASSDSGTGAYNSPLHF. The gene calls are TRBV25-1 and TRBJ1-6, with 10 bases identical to TRBD1. Germline V gene data show CDR1 as MGHDK and CDR2 as SYGVNS. V shed 3 bases, J shed 2 bases, and the junction held 4 bases outside the gene matches. The CDR3 is made up of 17 amino acids.

This sequence joins TRBV6-6 and TRBJ1-5; D not certain. CDR1 and CDR2 from the germline V gene are MNHNY and SVGAGI (reference sequence). The CDR3 runs 14 residues. The V gene lost 7 bases and the J gene lost 3 bases, with 13 bases spanning the gap. In DNA form, the CDR3 reads TGTGCCAGCACTAGCCAGGCCCCCAATCAGCCCCAGCATTTT. The encoded protein is CASTSQAPNQPQHF.

The chain joins TRBV20-1 to TRBJ2-1; D gene ambiguous. Per the germline V gene, CDR1 is DFQATT and CDR2 is SNEGSKA (reference sequence). The CDR3 has 11 amino acids. V was trimmed by 4 bases and J by 7 bases, leaving 8 bases between them. The CDR3 here is CSAKVVNEQFF. CDR3 coding DNA: TGCAGTGCTAAAGTAGTAAATGAGCAGTTCTTC.

As concerns this clone: Other DNA sequences in this specimen translate into the identical CDR3. This chain joins TRBV7-2 and TRBJ2-3; D gene uncertain. V dropped 1 base and J dropped 5 bases, with 4 bases sitting between them. The germline V gene has CDR1 SGHTA and CDR2 FQGNSA. The CDR3 sequence is 12 residues long. The DNA of the CDR3 is TGTGCCAGCAGCTTAGTTAGAGATACGCAGTATTTT. Protein product: CASSLVRDTQYF. Complete variable domain (other parts from reference TRBV7-2 and TRBJ2-3): GAGVSQSPSNKVTEKGKDVELRCDPISGHTALYWYRQSLGQGLEFLIYFQGNSAPDKSGLPSDRFSAERTGGSVSTLTIQRTQQEDSAVYLCASSLVRDTQYFGPGTRLTVL.

The chain combines TRBV7-3 with TRBJ1-1; tentatively, D is TRBD1 (5 bases). CDR1 and CDR2 from the germline V gene are SGHTA and FQGTGA. CDR3 length equals 13 residues. Trimming took off 3 bases at V and 7 bases at J, with 12 bases between the two ends. CDR3 bases: TGTGCCAGCAGCTTCGGAGGGGACGGTGAAGCTTTCTTT. Translated, it gives CASSFGGDGEAFF.

The chain links TRBV5-4 to TRBJ2-7, with a tentative D call TRBD1 (6 bases). CDR3 length: 15 residues. V was pared by 3 bases and J by 1 base, with 14 bases between. Germline V gives CDR1 SGHNT, CDR2 YYREEE (reference sequence). CDR3 sequence reads: CASSWETGRSYEQYF. The CDR3 DNA sequence: TGTGCCAGCAGCTGGGAGACAGGACGGTCCTACGAGCAGTACTTC.

The rearrangement joins TRBV25-1 to TRBJ1-1; 10 bases match TRBD1. The germline V gene encodes CDR1 MGHDK and CDR2 SYGVNS. Unmatched junction bases numbered 7, after V lost 4 bases and J lost 5 bases. This CDR3 has 15 residues. CDR3 sequence: CASSAARTGGTEAFF. Here the CDR3 DNA reads TGTGCCAGCAGTGCCGCCCGGACAGGGGGAACTGAAGCTTTCTTT.